The 19 T cell receptor beta chains reported below all come from one sample, sequenced in a study of T cell responses to AZD1222 COVID-19 vaccine. Only in-frame clones appear in the TCRdb table, and some are missing; sequencing was by immunoSEQ multiplex PCR. The sample has approximately 170,000 clones, roughly 88% seen once. The material was peripheral blood, obtained 28 days after the second AZD1222 dose. The receptors were gathered from an adult who received the AZD1222 COVID-19 vaccine.

The chain couples TRBV11-2 to TRBJ2-5; D assignment may be TRBD1 or TRBD2 (6 bases each). This CDR3 region has 14 residues. Germline values: CDR1 SGHAT, CDR2 FQNNGV. V was cut by 2 bases and J by 5 bases, with 12 bases left in between. The CDR3 nucleotides are TGTGCCAGCAGCTTAACGGGGGCTAGGGAGACCCAGTACTTC. This codes for CASSLTGARETQYF.

V gene TRBV3-1 (or the pseudogene TRBV3-2) combines with J gene TRBJ1-5, with D possibly matching TRBD1 (5 bases). Trimming removed 5 bases from V and 3 bases from J, with 17 bases in between. The CDR3 is 16 residues long. The germline CDR1 and CDR2 sequences are LGHDT and YNNKEL (reference sequence). The DNA of the CDR3 is TGTGCCAGCAGCACGGGGACGCCCGAGGCCAATCAGCCCCAGCATTTT. Translation: CASSTGTPEANQPQHF.

The chain recombines TRBV6-1 with TRBJ1-5; 8 bases match TRBD1. Looked up from germline, CDR1 is MNHNS and CDR2 is SASEGT. The trim removed 1 base at V and 9 bases at J, leaving 5 bases unmatched. This CDR3 comprises 14 residues. The CDR3, as DNA: TGTGCCAGCAGTGAAGGACAGGGGTTACGGCCCCAGCATTTT. Translating gives CASSEGQGLRPQHF.

The CDR3 loop reads CSASIGSVAAEQYF. For the CDR3, the DNA is TGCAGTGCTAGTATAGGTTCCGTGGCGGCCGAGCAGTACTTC. V and J are TRBV20-1 and TRBJ2-7; D gene uncertain. The CDR3 runs to 14 residues. V shed 3 bases and J shed 6 bases, with 18 bases lying between them. Germline V gene data show CDR1 as DFQATT and CDR2 as SNEGSKA (reference sequence).

The chain is built from TRBV27 and TRBJ1-1, with a possible D match to TRBD1 (6 bases). The length of the CDR3 is 13 residues. Germline lookup yields CDR1 MNHEY and CDR2 SMNVEV (reference sequence). Trimming removed 6 bases at V and 0 bases at J, with 8 bases between. CDR3 sequence (DNA): TGTGCCAGCAGAGGGACACTGAACACTGAAGCTTTCTTT. This encodes CASRGTLNTEAFF.

This chain connects TRBV6-4 to TRBJ2-1, with D possibly TRBD1 on 6 matching bases. V shed 2 bases and J shed 1 base, with 9 bases lying between them. This CDR3 region has 15 residues. Germline V gene data show CDR1 as MRHNA and CDR2 as SNTAGT. Here the CDR3 reads CASSDITGSYNEQFF. DNA of the CDR3: TGTGCCAGCAGTGACATTACAGGGTCCTACAATGAGCAGTTCTTC.

This rearrangement joins TRBV13 to TRBJ1-6; 10 bases agree with TRBD1. CDR1 is PRHDT and CDR2 is FYEKMQ in the germline V gene (reference sequence). The CDR3 extends over 16 amino acids. V dropped 4 bases and J dropped 5; count of bases not matched to a gene: 5. DNA of the CDR3: TGTGCCAGCAGCTCACGGACAGGGGGAGATAATTCACCCCTCCACTTT. Protein: CASSSRTGGDNSPLHF.

The V gene is TRBV11-2, the J gene TRBJ1-2; D gene ambiguous. V shed 5 bases and J shed 8 bases, with 12 bases lying between them. Germline V gives CDR1 SGHAT, CDR2 FQNNGV. This CDR3 contains 12 residues. CDR3 sequence reads: CASSAGSLGYTF. CDR3 DNA sequence: TGTGCCAGCAGCGCGGGCTCCCTGGGCTACACCTTC.

The chain uses TRBV19 and TRBJ1-6; D remains ambiguous. CDR3 size: 16 residues. CDR1 is LNHDA and CDR2 is SQIVND in the germline V gene (reference sequence). Trimming removed 2 bases from V and 10 bases from J, with 18 bases in between. CDR3 in DNA: TGTGCCAGTAGTATAAAGGGCACACTCCCTCACTCACCCCTCCACTTT. Its translation: CASSIKGTLPHSPLHF.

The J gene is TRBJ1-2, the V gene TRBV7-8; 9 bases match TRBD1. This CDR3 is built from 14 residues. The germline V gene has CDR1 SGHVS and CDR2 FQNEAQ. V lost 5 bases, J lost 5 bases, and 6 bases stayed unmatched. CDR3 protein: CASSPTGGAYGYTF. CDR3 sequence (DNA): TGTGCCAGCAGCCCGACAGGGGGGGCTTATGGCTACACCTTC.

Only one count was recorded for this clone. The V call is TRBV9, the J call TRBJ2-3; TRBD2 matches at 8 bases. V lost 0 bases to trimming and J lost 0 bases; unmatched junction nucleotides: 3. The CDR3 runs 16 residues. Germline CDR1 is SGDLS and CDR2 is YYNGEE. CDR3 nucleotide sequence: TGTGCCAGCAGCGTAGCCGGGGGGGGTAGCACAGATACGCAGTATTTT. This sequence encodes CASSVAGGGSTDTQYF.

The chain joins TRBV5-1 to TRBJ2-3; D is possibly TRBD2 (6 bases). Per the germline V gene, CDR1 is SGHRS and CDR2 is YFSETQ. This CDR3 region has 15 residues. Trimming took off 0 bases at V and 3 bases at J, with 11 bases between the two ends. CDR3 region: CASSLDLAETDTQYF. In DNA, the CDR3 is TGCGCCAGCAGCTTGGACTTAGCGGAGACAGATACGCAGTATTTT.

J is TRBJ1-5 and V is TRBV3-1 (or the pseudogene TRBV3-2); unclear D gene. V was trimmed by 1 base and J by 7 bases, leaving 8 bases between them. This CDR3 region has 13 residues. CDR1 and CDR2 (germline): LGHDT, YNNKEL (reference sequence). The CDR3 sequence is CASSQGPAQPQHF. The CDR3 DNA sequence: TGTGCCAGCAGCCAAGGCCCGGCGCAGCCCCAGCATTTT.

A few counts support this clone. This chain connects TRBV28 to TRBJ1-1; the match to TRBD1 covers 9 bases. The junction had 10 bases not matched to a gene; V was cut back by 6 bases and J by 5 bases. Germline loops: CDR1 MDHEN, CDR2 SYDVKM. This CDR3 region has 15 residues. CDR3 in DNA: TGTGCCAGCAGCAAACCGGGACAGGGATGGACTGAAGCTTTCTTT. Its protein is CASSKPGQGWTEAFF.

This chain uses TRBV19 with TRBJ1-5; D not certain. The CDR3 totals 13 residues. V was trimmed by 1 base and J by 6 bases, leaving 7 bases between them. CDR1 and CDR2 (germline): LNHDA, SQIVND (reference sequence). In nucleotides, the CDR3 is TGTGCCAGTAGTATAGTAGACGTTCAGCCCCAGCATTTT. It yields the protein CASSIVDVQPQHF.

This clone turned up a few times. Here the CDR3 reads CASSLWGGETNTGELFF. The CDR3 DNA reads TGTGCCAGCAGCTTATGGGGGGGAGAGACGAACACCGGGGAGCTGTTTTTT. The chain has TRBV7-3 and TRBJ2-2, with 7 bases fitting TRBD2. The CDR3 totals 17 residues. Trimming removed 2 bases from V and 0 bases from J; junction bases left unmatched: 6. Germline CDR1 and CDR2: SGHTA and FQGTGA.

The chain joins TRBV10-3 to TRBJ1-1; TRBD1 matches at 9 bases. The V gene's germline CDR1 is ENHRY and CDR2 SYGVKD. This CDR3 contains 15 residues. V shed 6 bases and J 3 bases; nucleotides not matched to a gene: 8. CDR3 bases: TGTGCCATCAGGGGGGGACAGGGAAGTGACACTGAAGCTTTCTTT. It codes for CAIRGGQGSDTEAFF.

This chain connects TRBV15 to TRBJ1-5, with a possible D match to TRBD1 (6 bases). The CDR3 has 16 amino acids. Germline assignment: CDR1 LNHNV and CDR2 YYDKDF (reference sequence). Between the trimmed V and J ends, which lost 3 bases and 5 bases, there was a span of 17 bases. In DNA form, the CDR3 reads TGTGCCACCAGCAGCGCCGTACAGGGATATCATCAGCCCCAGCATTTT. Protein sequence: CATSSAVQGYHQPQHF.

The chain links TRBV10-1 to TRBJ2-3; no clear D. Germline assignment: CDR1 WNHNN and CDR2 SYGVQD (reference sequence). CDR3 length: 15 amino acids. Trimming left V 2 bases short and J 2 bases short, with 11 bases between. The CDR3 is CASSENKGITDTQYF. The CDR3 DNA follows: TGCGCCAGCAGTGAGAATAAGGGAATCACAGATACGCAGTATTTT.